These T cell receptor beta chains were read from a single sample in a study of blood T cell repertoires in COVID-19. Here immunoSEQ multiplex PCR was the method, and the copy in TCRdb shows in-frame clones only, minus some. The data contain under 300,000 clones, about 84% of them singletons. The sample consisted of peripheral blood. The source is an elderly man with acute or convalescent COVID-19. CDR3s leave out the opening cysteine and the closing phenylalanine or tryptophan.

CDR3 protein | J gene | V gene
ASSLEGQGFNTEAF | TRBJ1-1 | TRBV5-1
ASSPTVNSPLH | TRBJ1-6 | TRBV4-3
ASSPRSSGNTIY | TRBJ1-3 | TRBV3-1/TRBV3-2
ASSGGDRVNTEAF | TRBJ1-1 | TRBV9
ASSRNPLLAGLTYEQY | TRBJ2-7 | TRBV14
ASSAPDSAAEQY | TRBJ2-7 | TRBV5-1
ASRTGETYEQY | TRBJ2-7 | TRBV6-5
ASSLQGPTGDGYT | TRBJ1-2 | TRBV5-1
ASSSQGQSTDTQY | TRBJ2-3 | TRBV7-3
AIRGQGSNQPQH | TRBJ1-5 | TRBV10-3
ASSRGGQGAEEQY | TRBJ2-7 | TRBV5-1
SANRGDEQY | TRBJ2-7 | TRBV20-1
ASSLLGGPGGYT | TRBJ1-2 | TRBV28
ALGGRGANVLT | TRBJ2-6 | TRBV24-1
ASSQGRGRIWSPLH | TRBJ1-6 | TRBV3-1/TRBV3-2
ASSQEWPRTANEKLF | TRBJ1-4 | TRBV4-3
ASSFQNTGELF | TRBJ2-2 | TRBV10-2
ASSSLTGTGVTF | TRBJ1-1 | TRBV19
ASSLGRSNQPQH | TRBJ1-5 | TRBV7-2
ASSFSAGGYYNEQF | TRBJ2-1 | TRBV11-3
ASSQNRVNIQY | TRBJ2-4 | TRBV11-2
ASSSTGTGREKLF | TRBJ1-4 | TRBV28
ASSYRGQLNQPQH | TRBJ1-5 | TRBV6-2/TRBV6-3
ASSPGTPNQPQH | TRBJ1-5 | TRBV18
ASSYGKGQGNEKLF | TRBJ1-4 | TRBV6-5
ASSLVGGNQPQH | TRBJ1-5 | TRBV5-1
ASSFSGAMSYNEQF | TRBJ2-1 | TRBV5-4
ASSWDRGGELF | TRBJ2-2 | TRBV7-7
ASSIGQGLNQPQH | TRBJ1-5 | TRBV19
ASSLSGTGGPQH | TRBJ1-5 | TRBV6-5
ASSLRGQKTGYT | TRBJ1-2 | TRBV5-4
ASSVVSGGAFDTQY | TRBJ2-3 | TRBV9
ASSSGLAGFFGEQF | TRBJ2-1 | TRBV7-2
ASSYSDSYGYT | TRBJ1-2 | TRBV28